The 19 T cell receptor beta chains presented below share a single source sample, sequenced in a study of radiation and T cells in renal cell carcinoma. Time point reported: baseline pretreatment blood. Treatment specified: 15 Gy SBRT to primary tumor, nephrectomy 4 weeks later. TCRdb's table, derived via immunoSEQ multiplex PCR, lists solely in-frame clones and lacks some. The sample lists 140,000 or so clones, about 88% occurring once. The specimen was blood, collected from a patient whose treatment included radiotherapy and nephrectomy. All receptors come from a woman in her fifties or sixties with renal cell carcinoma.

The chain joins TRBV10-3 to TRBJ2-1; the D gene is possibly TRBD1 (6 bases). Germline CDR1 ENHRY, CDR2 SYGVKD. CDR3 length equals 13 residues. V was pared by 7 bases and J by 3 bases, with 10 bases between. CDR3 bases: TGTGCCATCAAAGGGGACAACTACAATGAGCAGTTCTTC. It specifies CAIKGDNYNEQFF.

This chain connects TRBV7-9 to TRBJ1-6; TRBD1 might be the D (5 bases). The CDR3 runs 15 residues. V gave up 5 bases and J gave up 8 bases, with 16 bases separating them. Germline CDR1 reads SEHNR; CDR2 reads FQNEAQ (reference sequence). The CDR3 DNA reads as TGTGCCAGCAGCGCGACCGGGACCTGGGATTCACCCCTCCACTTT. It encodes CASSATGTWDSPLHF.

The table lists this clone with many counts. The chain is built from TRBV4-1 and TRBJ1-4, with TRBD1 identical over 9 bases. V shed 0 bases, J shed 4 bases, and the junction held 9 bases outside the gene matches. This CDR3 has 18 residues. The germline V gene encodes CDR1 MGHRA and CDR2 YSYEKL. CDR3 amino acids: CASSQEPTGGWGNEKLFF. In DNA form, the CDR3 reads TGCGCCAGCAGCCAAGAACCTACAGGGGGCTGGGGTAATGAAAAACTGTTTTTT.

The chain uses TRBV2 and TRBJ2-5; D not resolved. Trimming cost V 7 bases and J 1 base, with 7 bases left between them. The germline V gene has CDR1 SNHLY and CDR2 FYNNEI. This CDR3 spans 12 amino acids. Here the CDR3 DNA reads TGTGCCAGCACGGTTTTCCAAGAGACCCAGTACTTC. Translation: CASTVFQETQYF.

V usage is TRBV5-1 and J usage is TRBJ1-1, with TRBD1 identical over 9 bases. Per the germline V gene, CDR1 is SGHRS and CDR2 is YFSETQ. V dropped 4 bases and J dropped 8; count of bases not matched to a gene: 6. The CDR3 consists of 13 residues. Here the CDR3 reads CASSTDRGAEAFF. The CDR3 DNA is TGCGCCAGCAGCACCGACAGGGGGGCGGAAGCTTTCTTT.

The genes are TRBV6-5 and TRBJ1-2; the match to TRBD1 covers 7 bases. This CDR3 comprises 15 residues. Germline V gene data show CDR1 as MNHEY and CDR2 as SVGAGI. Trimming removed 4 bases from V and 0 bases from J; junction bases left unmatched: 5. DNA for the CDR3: TGTGCCAGCAGTTTGTACAGGGGCACTAACTATGGCTACACCTTC. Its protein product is CASSLYRGTNYGYTF.

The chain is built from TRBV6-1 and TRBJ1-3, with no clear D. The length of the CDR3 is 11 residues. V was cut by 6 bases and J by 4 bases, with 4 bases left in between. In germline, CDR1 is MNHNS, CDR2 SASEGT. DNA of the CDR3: TGTGCCAGCAGCTGGGGAAACACCATATATTTT. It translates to CASSWGNTIYF.

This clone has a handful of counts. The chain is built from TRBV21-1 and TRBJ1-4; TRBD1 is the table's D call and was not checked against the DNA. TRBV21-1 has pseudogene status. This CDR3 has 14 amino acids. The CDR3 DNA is TGTGCCAGCAGCACCCGACAGGGGAATGAAAAACTGTTTTTT. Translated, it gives CASSTRQGNEKLFF.

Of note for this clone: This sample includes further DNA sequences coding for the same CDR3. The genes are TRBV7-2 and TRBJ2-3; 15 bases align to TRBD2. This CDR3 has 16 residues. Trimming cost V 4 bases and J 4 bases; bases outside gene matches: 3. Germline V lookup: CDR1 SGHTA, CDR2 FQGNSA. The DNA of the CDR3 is TGTGCCAGCAGCTCCCGGACTAGCGGGGGGGCAGATACGCAGTATTTT. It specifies CASSSRTSGGADTQYF.

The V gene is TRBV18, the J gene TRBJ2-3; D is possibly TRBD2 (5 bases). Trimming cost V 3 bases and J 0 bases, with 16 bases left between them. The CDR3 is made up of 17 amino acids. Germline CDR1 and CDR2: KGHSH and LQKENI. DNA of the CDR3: TGTGCCAGCTCACCGAGTGTTCTAGCTTTTAGCACAGATACGCAGTATTTT. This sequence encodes CASSPSVLAFSTDTQYF.

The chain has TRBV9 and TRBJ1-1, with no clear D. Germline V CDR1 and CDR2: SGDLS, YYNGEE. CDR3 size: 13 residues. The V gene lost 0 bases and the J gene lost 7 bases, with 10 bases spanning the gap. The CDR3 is CASSVVDGNEAFF. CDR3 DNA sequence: TGTGCCAGCAGCGTAGTTGACGGGAATGAAGCTTTCTTT.

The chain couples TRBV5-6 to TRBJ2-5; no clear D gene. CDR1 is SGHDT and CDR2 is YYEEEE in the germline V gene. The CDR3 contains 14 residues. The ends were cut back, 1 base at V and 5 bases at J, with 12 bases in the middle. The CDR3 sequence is CASSLQGPRETQYF. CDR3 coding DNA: TGTGCCAGCAGCTTGCAAGGACCCAGGGAGACCCAGTACTTC.

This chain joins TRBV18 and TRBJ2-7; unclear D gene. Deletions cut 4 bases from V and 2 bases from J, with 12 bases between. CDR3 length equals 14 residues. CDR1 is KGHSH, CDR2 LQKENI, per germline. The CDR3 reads CASSLVFSPYEQYF. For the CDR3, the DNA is TGTGCCAGCTCACTTGTCTTCTCACCCTACGAGCAGTACTTC.

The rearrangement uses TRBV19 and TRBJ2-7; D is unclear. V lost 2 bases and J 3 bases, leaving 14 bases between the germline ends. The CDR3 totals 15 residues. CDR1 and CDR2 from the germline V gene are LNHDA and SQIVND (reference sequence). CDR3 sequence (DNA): TGTGCCAGTAGTATACGGTTTGGATCCCGCTACGAGCAGTACTTC. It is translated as CASSIRFGSRYEQYF.

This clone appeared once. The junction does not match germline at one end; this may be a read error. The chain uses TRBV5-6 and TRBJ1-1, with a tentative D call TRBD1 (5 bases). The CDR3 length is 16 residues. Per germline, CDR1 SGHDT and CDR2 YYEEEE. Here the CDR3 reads CASSPSSTEVNIEAFF. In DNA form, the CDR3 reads TGTGCCAGCAGCCCTTCTTCGACAGAAGTGAACATTGAAGCTTTCTTT.

The CDR3 protein is CASTDGESEQFF. The DNA of the CDR3 is TGTGCCAGCACCGACGGGGAGAGTGAGCAGTTCTTC. The V and J genes are TRBV6-5 and TRBJ2-1; D is possibly TRBD2 (5 bases). Trimming took off 7 bases at V and 9 bases at J, with 13 bases between the two ends. The length of the CDR3 is 12 residues. Per the germline V gene, CDR1 is MNHEY and CDR2 is SVGAGI.

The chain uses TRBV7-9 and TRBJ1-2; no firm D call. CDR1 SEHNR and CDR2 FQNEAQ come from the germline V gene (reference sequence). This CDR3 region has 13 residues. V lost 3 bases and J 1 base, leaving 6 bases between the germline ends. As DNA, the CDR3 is TGTGCCAGCAGCTTGTCACTTAACTATGGCTACACCTTC. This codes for CASSLSLNYGYTF.

CDR3 sequence (DNA): TGTGCCAGCAGAAAGGGAGCCGGCCAGGGCTACACCTTC. Translated, it gives CASRKGAGQGYTF. V and J are TRBV7-9 and TRBJ1-2; no clear D gene. The CDR3 contains 13 residues. CDR1 and CDR2 from the germline V gene are SEHNR and FQNEAQ (reference sequence). The ends were cut back, 6 bases at V and 8 bases at J, with 16 bases in the middle.

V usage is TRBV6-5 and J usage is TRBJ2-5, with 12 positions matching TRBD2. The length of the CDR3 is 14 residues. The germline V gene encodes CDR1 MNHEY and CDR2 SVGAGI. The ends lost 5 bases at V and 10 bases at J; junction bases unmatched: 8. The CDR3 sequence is CASSDPSGGGLQYF. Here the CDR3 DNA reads TGTGCCAGCAGTGACCCTAGCGGGGGGGGCCTCCAGTACTTC.